Listed below are T cell receptor beta chains from one sample, sequenced in a study of regulatory T cells in long-lasting Graves disease. MiXCR was run by TCRdb on the multiplex PCR reads, yielding one entry per CDR3 protein. The data show over 650,000 distinct CDR3 sequences, about 30% seen once. Sequencing used peripheral blood mononuclear cells (PBMCs), obtained when the disease was refractory, from a patient treated with antithyroid drugs. The receptors were sampled from a female donor with Graves disease. CDR3s include the opening cysteine and the closing phenylalanine or tryptophan. D genes are given only for firm matches. Rows may omit the clone size; those that give it use once, few, many or a size class.

d_call j_call v_call clone_size cdr3_nt cdr3_aa
NA TRBJ2-1 TRBV11-2 NA TGTGCCAGCAGCTTACGACAGGACACTATCTACAATGAGCAGTTCTTC CASSLRQDTIYNEQFF
TRBD1 TRBJ1-4 TRBV5-6 few TGTGCCAGCAGCAATACAGGGGGCTATGCAACTAATGAAAAACTGTTTTTT CASSNTGGYATNEKLFF
NA TRBJ2-7 TRBV29-1 few TGCAGCGTTGAAGGAGGGCACTACGAGCAGTACTTC CSVEGGHYEQYF
NA TRBJ2-7 TRBV19 NA TGTGCCAGTAGTATATGGCGGGATAGGTCCGAGCAGTACTTC CASSIWRDRSEQYF
TRBD2 TRBJ2-1 TRBV6-5 NA TGTGCCAGCAGTTACGCCCCACTAGCGGGGATCTCCTACAATGAGCAGTTCTTC CASSYAPLAGISYNEQFF
NA TRBJ1-2 TRBV7-2 NA TGTGCCAGCGCTGGATGGGGGGATGGCTACACCTTC CASAGWGDGYTF
TRBD2 TRBJ2-7 TRBV29-1 NA TGCAGCGTGGGACTAGCGGGAAACGAGCAGTACTTC CSVGLAGNEQYF
NA TRBJ1-1 TRBV28 many TGTGCCAGCAGTTACACGAGGGGGGGCAGAGACACTGAAGCTTTCTTT CASSYTRGGRDTEAFF
NA TRBJ2-5 TRBV12-3/TRBV12-4 many TGTGCCAGCAGTCGGAGTGCAGGCCAAGAGACCCAGTACTTC CASSRSAGQETQYF
NA TRBJ1-1 TRBV3-1 many TGTGCCAGCAGCCAAGGGGACATTACCATGAACACTGAAGCTTTCTTT CASSQGDITMNTEAFF
TRBD1 TRBJ2-5 TRBV7-9 NA TGTGCCAGCAGCCTACAGGGGGTAGAGACCCAGTACTTC CASSLQGVETQYF
NA TRBJ1-1 TRBV6-5 many TGTGCCAGCAGTTACTCAGGGGGTTTGAACACTGAAGCTTTCTTT CASSYSGGLNTEAFF
NA TRBJ1-1 TRBV6-1 few TGTGCCAGCAGACTGAGACTGAAGAACACTGAAGCTTTCTTT CASRLRLKNTEAFF
NA TRBJ1-5 TRBV6-8 few TGTGCCAGCATCAGGGAACCTGATAGCAATCAGCCCCAGCATTTT CASIREPDSNQPQHF
NA TRBJ1-5 TRBV15 NA TGTGCCACCAGCAGAGCGGGGTATCAGCCCCAGCATTTT CATSRAGYQPQHF
NA TRBJ1-2 TRBV20-1 few TGCAGTGCTAGACAGGGGAGTGGGGGCTACACCTTC CSARQGSGGYTF
NA TRBJ2-7 TRBV7-9 once TGTGCCAGCAGCTTATACGAGAACGAGCAGTACTTC CASSLYENEQYF
NA TRBJ2-7 TRBV6-1 few TGTGCCAGCAGCCCCTCATACACCGCCTACGAGCAGTACTTC CASSPSYTAYEQYF
TRBD1 TRBJ1-1 TRBV16 few TGTGCCAGCAGCCAATGGGGGACAGGGGCCACTATGAACACTGAAGCTTTCTTT CASSQWGTGATMNTEAFF
NA TRBJ1-2 TRBV6-5 few TGTGCCAGCAGTTACGATCAGAACTATGGCTACACCTTC CASSYDQNYGYTF